Listed here are 27 T cell receptor beta chains from one sample, sequenced in a study of blood T cell repertoires in COVID-19 (dated by TCRdb to the early 2020s). Libraries came from the immunoSEQ multiplex PCR assay. In its TCRdb copy, this immuneACCESS table keeps in-frame sequences only and misses some clones. Where compared with another copy, unresolved V genes explain less than half of these, and the others have no known cause. The sample records a few hundred thousand clones, 88% of which are singletons. Clones ranked in the top ten supply approximately 4.3% of the sample. Sample: peripheral blood. These receptors came from a man between 60 and 70 years old who had recovered from COVID-19.

The V gene is TRBV7-6, the J gene TRBJ2-6; a weak D match, TRBD2 (7 bases). Germline-derived CDR1 and CDR2 are SGHVS and FNYEAQ. V lost 5 bases and J lost 0, with 14 bases in between. There are 17 residues in the CDR3. The CDR3 region is CASSTTGGRSGANVLTF. As DNA, the CDR3 is TGTGCCAGCAGCACCACGGGGGGCCGCTCTGGGGCCAACGTCCTGACTTTC. Based on the CDR3 plus reference TRBV7-6 and TRBJ2-6, the full variable domain is GAGVSQSPRYKVTKRGQDVALRCDPISGHVSLYWYRQALGQGPEFLTYFNYEAQQDKSGLPNDRFSAERPEGSISTLTIQRTEQRDSAMYRCASSTTGGRSGANVLTFGAGSRLTVL.

The J gene is TRBJ1-2, the V gene TRBV29-1; 7 bases are shared with TRBD1. Per the germline V gene, CDR1 is SQVTM and CDR2 is ANQGSEA. The CDR3 runs 15 residues. V was clipped by 2 bases and J by 1 base; unmatched bases: 7. CDR3 nucleotides: TGCAGCGTTGAACCTCCGGGACAGCTTAACTATGGCTACACCTTC. It codes for CSVEPPGQLNYGYTF. The variable domain in full, completed from reference TRBV29-1 and TRBJ1-2, reads SAVISQKPSRDICQRGTSLTIQCQVDSQVTMMFWYRQQPGQSLTLIATANQGSEATYESGFVIDKFPISRPNLTFSTLTVSNMSPEDSSIYLCSVEPPGQLNYGYTFGSGTRLTVV.

This clone was seen a few times. Other nucleotide sequences in the sample specify the same CDR3. This sequence joins TRBV24-1 and TRBJ2-1; a possible D gene is TRBD1 (5 bases). This CDR3 has 16 residues. With 4 bases removed from V and 1 base from J, the gap between germline ends came to 13 bases. Germline lookup yields CDR1 KGHDR and CDR2 SFDVKD. CDR3 region: CATSDPQGGSYNEQFF. The CDR3, as DNA: TGTGCCACCAGTGACCCGCAGGGTGGGTCCTACAATGAGCAGTTCTTC.

J is TRBJ1-6 and V is TRBV19; D is unresolved. The CDR3 sequence is 13 residues long. Between the trimmed V and J ends, which lost 7 bases and 9 bases, there was a span of 13 bases. Looked up from germline, CDR1 is LNHDA and CDR2 is SQIVND (reference sequence). The CDR3 nucleotides read TGTGCCAGTAATACACTCCCGGGTTCACCCCTCCACTTT. This sequence encodes CASNTLPGSPLHF. Variable domain in full (rest from reference TRBV19 and TRBJ1-6): DGGITQSPKYLFRKEGQNVTLSCEQNLNHDAMYWYRQDPGQGLRLIYYSQIVNDFQKGDIAEGYSVSREKKESFPLTVTSAQKNPTAFYLCASNTLPGSPLHFGNGTRLTVT.

The chain links TRBV6-5 to TRBJ1-5; TRBD1 might be the D (6 bases). CDR1 and CDR2 from the germline V gene are MNHEY and SVGAGI. The CDR3 covers 15 residues. Trimming removed 4 bases at V and 6 bases at J, with 16 bases between. The CDR3 loop reads CASSSVTGGSQPQHF. CDR3 nucleotide sequence: TGTGCCAGCAGTTCCGTGACAGGAGGCTCTCAGCCCCAGCATTTT.

This rearrangement joins TRBV2 to TRBJ2-2; 8 bases map to TRBD1. Germline V gene data show CDR1 as SNHLY and CDR2 as FYNNEI. V shed 6 bases and J 6 bases; nucleotides not matched to a gene: 3. CDR3 size: 13 residues. The CDR3 DNA reads TGTGCCAGCAGAGAGACAGGGGCCGGGGAGCTGTTTTTT. This gives the protein CASRETGAGELFF.

In this sample, this clone turned up a few times. This chain joins TRBV24-1 and TRBJ2-3; TRBD2 might be the D (6 bases). CDR3 length: 17 residues. Trimming removed 2 bases from V and 0 bases from J, with 14 bases in between. Germline V lookup: CDR1 KGHDR, CDR2 SFDVKD. The CDR3 spells CATSDSGGLGSTDTQYF. The CDR3 DNA reads TGTGCCACCAGTGATTCTGGGGGGTTAGGTAGCACAGATACGCAGTATTTT.

This rearrangement joins TRBV27 to TRBJ1-2; a possible D gene is TRBD1 (5 bases). The CDR3 is made up of 15 amino acids. V was clipped by 5 bases and J by 5 bases, with 18 bases between them. Germline V gene data show CDR1 as MNHEY and CDR2 as SMNVEV (reference sequence). This CDR3 is CASSNREGLRYGYTF. CDR3 bases: TGTGCCAGCAGTAATCGAGAGGGACTCCGGTATGGCTACACCTTC.

This clone has a single count. The chain couples TRBV6-4 to TRBJ2-6; D perhaps matches TRBD1 (5 bases). V shed 7 bases and J shed 0 bases, with 13 bases lying between them. The CDR3 extends over 16 amino acids. Germline V gives CDR1 MRHNA, CDR2 SNTAGT. CDR3 nucleotides: TGTGCCAGCACCAGGGATGTGGGCTCTGGGGCCAACGTCCTGACTTTC. Amino acids: CASTRDVGSGANVLTF.

V is TRBV4-1 and J is TRBJ2-2; possibly TRBD1 for D (5 bases). Germline V gene lookup returns CDR1 MGHRA and CDR2 YSYEKL. The CDR3 length is 13 residues. V was cut by 4 bases and J by 5 bases, with 8 bases left in between. The CDR3 loop reads CASSLAGTGELFF. The CDR3 nucleotides read TGCGCCAGCAGCCTGGCAGGGACCGGGGAGCTGTTTTTT.

The chain recombines TRBV5-5 with TRBJ2-3; D possibly corresponds to TRBD2 (6 bases). Germline values: CDR1 SGHKS, CDR2 YYEKEE (reference sequence). The CDR3 covers 16 residues. The V end lost 0 bases, the J end lost 2 bases, and 13 bases lay between the germline ends. The CDR3 reads CASSLGPGGPTDTQYF. The CDR3 DNA reads TGTGCCAGCAGCTTGGGGCCCGGGGGTCCCACAGATACGCAGTATTTT. The whole variable domain, filled in from reference TRBV5-5 and TRBJ2-3, reads DAGVTQSPTHLIKTRGQQVTLRCSPISGHKSVSWYQQVLGQGPQFIFQYYEKEERGRGNFPDRFSARQFPNYSSELNVNALLLGDSALYLCASSLGPGGPTDTQYFGPGTRLTVL.

This CDR3 is CASSASQGKGIQHF. In DNA, the CDR3 is TGCGCCAGCAGTGCGTCTCAGGGGAAGGGAATCCAGCATTTT. The chain carries TRBV10-2 and TRBJ1-5, with D possibly being TRBD1 (6 bases). The CDR3 has 14 residues. Germline-derived CDR1 and CDR2 are WSHSY and SAAADI. The V and J ends lost 4 bases and 12 bases respectively, with 19 bases between them.

The chain combines TRBV19 with TRBJ1-1; 8 bases line up with TRBD1. The CDR3 runs 16 residues. Per germline, CDR1 LNHDA and CDR2 SQIVND (reference sequence). J lost 5 bases, V lost 8 bases, and 16 bases had no gene match. The CDR3 region is CASWKTGTGGGTEAFF. CDR3 nucleotides: TGTGCCAGTTGGAAAACCGGGACAGGAGGGGGGACTGAAGCTTTCTTT.

The rearrangement joins TRBV5-1 to TRBJ2-3; D gene ambiguous. Per germline, CDR1 SGHRS and CDR2 YFSETQ. The ends were cut back, 4 bases at V and 0 bases at J, with 6 bases in the middle. This CDR3 contains 13 residues. CDR3 sequence: CASSILSTDTQYF. As DNA, the CDR3 is TGCGCCAGCAGCATACTTAGCACAGATACGCAGTATTTT.

The chain is built from TRBV19 and TRBJ1-1, with TRBD1 matching 12 bases. This CDR3 has 14 amino acids. CDR1 and CDR2 (germline): LNHDA, SQIVND (reference sequence). The ends lost 5 bases at V and 9 bases at J; junction bases unmatched: 7. CDR3 nucleotide sequence: TGTGCCAGTAGTCTGGGGGACAGGGGGCGGCAAGCTTTCTTT. Its protein product is CASSLGDRGRQAFF.

Only a few counts were recorded for this clone. The chain carries TRBV2 and TRBJ1-3; the D gene is possibly TRBD1 (5 bases). Trimming stripped 8 bases from V and 2 bases from J, with 10 bases between. Germline V gene data show CDR1 as SNHLY and CDR2 as FYNNEI. This CDR3 is built from 13 residues. The CDR3 is CASGGTPGNTIYF. CDR3 bases: TGTGCCAGCGGCGGGACCCCTGGAAACACCATATATTTT.

The chain joins TRBV7-9 to TRBJ1-3; no firm D call. CDR1 and CDR2 (germline): SEHNR, FQNEAQ (reference sequence). Trimming cost V 2 bases and J 0 bases, with 8 bases left between them. The CDR3 length is 15 residues. The CDR3 region has the DNA TGTGCCAGCAGCTTACTTGGCCTCTCTGGAAACACCATATATTTT. Protein product: CASSLLGLSGNTIYF.

CDR3 residues: CASSEPRPRGSNQPQHF. In DNA, the CDR3 is TGTGCCAGCAGTGAGCCCCGCCCAAGGGGGAGCAATCAGCCCCAGCATTTT. The chain links TRBV6-1 to TRBJ1-5; maybe TRBD1 (6 bases). The CDR3 covers 17 residues. V lost 3 bases to trimming and J lost 1 base, with 16 bases between them. Germline CDR1 is MNHNS and CDR2 is SASEGT.

This chain links TRBV19 with TRBJ2-1; 10 bases fit TRBD1. CDR3 length: 16 residues. After removal of 2 bases from V and 8 bases from J, the junction contained 9 bases not matched to a gene. Germline-derived CDR1 and CDR2 are LNHDA and SQIVND (reference sequence). The CDR3 loop reads CASSIPGQGGGDEQFF. For the CDR3, the DNA is TGTGCCAGTAGTATACCCGGACAGGGGGGCGGTGATGAGCAGTTCTTC.

The chain joins TRBV13 to TRBJ1-1, with a weak D call TRBD1 (5 bases). V lost 5 bases, J lost 4 bases, and 14 bases lay in between. Germline lookup yields CDR1 PRHDT and CDR2 FYEKMQ (reference sequence). The CDR3 spans 14 residues. CDR3: CASSPSTELTEAFF. The CDR3 nucleotides read TGTGCCAGCAGCCCGTCGACAGAACTCACTGAAGCTTTCTTT.

The chain couples TRBV5-1 to TRBJ2-6, with 8 nucleotides matching TRBD2. After removal of 5 bases from V and 0 bases from J, the junction contained 7 bases not matched to a gene. Germline V gene data show CDR1 as SGHRS and CDR2 as YFSETQ. This CDR3 is built from 17 residues. This chain's CDR3 is CASRPGLVTSGANVLTF. CDR3 nucleotide sequence: TGCGCCAGCAGACCGGGACTAGTAACCTCTGGGGCCAACGTCCTGACTTTC.

This clone was detected once. V gene TRBV19 combines with J gene TRBJ2-2, with no clear D. Deletions cut 7 bases from V and 6 bases from J, with 9 bases between. There are 12 residues in the CDR3. Germline V gives CDR1 LNHDA, CDR2 SQIVND (reference sequence). The CDR3 nucleotides read TGTGCCAGTATGGAGCTCCCCGGGGAGCTGTTTTTT. It is translated as CASMELPGELFF.

This clone was detected once. The genes are TRBV11-2 and TRBJ2-3; TRBD2 matches at 7 bases. The V segment lost 1 base and the J segment 7 bases; nucleotides outside the gene matches: 5. The CDR3 is 14 residues long. The V gene's germline CDR1 is SGHAT and CDR2 FQNNGV. This chain's CDR3 is CASSLGGGVNTQYF. The CDR3 DNA reads TGTGCCAGCAGCTTAGGGGGGGGAGTGAATACGCAGTATTTT.

This clone was seen a few times. The rearrangement joins TRBV7-9 to TRBJ1-5, with 8 bases identical to TRBD1. This CDR3 is built from 15 residues. The V and J ends lost 5 bases and 2 bases, in that order; junction bases with no gene match: 5. CDR1 is SEHNR and CDR2 is FQNEAQ in the germline V gene (reference sequence). The CDR3 bases are TGTGCCAGCAGCCAGGACAGGGTTGGCAATCAGCCCCAGCATTTT. Translation gives CASSQDRVGNQPQHF.

This clone was seen a few times. The chain links TRBV4-2 to TRBJ2-5; 8 positions match TRBD2. This CDR3 is 17 amino acids long. Trimming cost V 0 bases and J 4 bases; bases outside gene matches: 10. CDR1 is LGHNA, CDR2 YNFKEQ, per germline. In DNA form, the CDR3 reads TGTGCCAGCAGCCAAGATGGAGCGGCGGGGGGAGCAGAGACCCAGTACTTC. This encodes CASSQDGAAGGAETQYF.

This clone appeared once. V gene TRBV19 combines with J gene TRBJ1-4, with D unclear. CDR3 length: 15 residues. Trimming removed 7 bases at V and 0 bases at J, with 12 bases between. The germline CDR1 and CDR2 sequences are LNHDA and SQIVND (reference sequence). Written as DNA, the CDR3 is TGTGCCAGTACCCCCCTCCCTGCAACTAATGAAAAACTGTTTTTT. Translation gives CASTPLPATNEKLFF.

V usage is TRBV6-1 and J usage is TRBJ1-3, with D maybe TRBD1 (5 bases). Per the germline V gene, CDR1 is MNHNS and CDR2 is SASEGT. Trimming took off 2 bases at V and 4 bases at J, with 9 bases between the two ends. CDR3 size: 14 residues. CDR3 sequence: CASSELGPGNTIYF. CDR3 in DNA: TGTGCCAGCAGTGAACTGGGGCCGGGAAACACCATATATTTT.